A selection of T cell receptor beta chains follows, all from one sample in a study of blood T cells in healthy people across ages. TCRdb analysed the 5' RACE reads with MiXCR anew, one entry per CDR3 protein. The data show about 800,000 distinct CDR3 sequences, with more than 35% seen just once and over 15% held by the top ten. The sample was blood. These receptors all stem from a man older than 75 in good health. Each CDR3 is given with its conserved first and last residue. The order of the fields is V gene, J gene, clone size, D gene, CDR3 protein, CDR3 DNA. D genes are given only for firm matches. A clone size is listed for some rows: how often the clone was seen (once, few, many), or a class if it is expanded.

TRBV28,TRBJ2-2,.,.,CASSPLRGVTGELFF,TGTGCCAGCAGTCCCCTCAGGGGGGTAACCGGGGAGCTGTTTTTT
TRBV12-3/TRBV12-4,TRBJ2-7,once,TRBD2,CAVSGTSGSLNEQYF,TGTGCCGTCTCCGGGACTAGCGGGAGTTTGAATGAGCAGTACTTC
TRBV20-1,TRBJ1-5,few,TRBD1,CSALDRVQPQHF,TGCAGTGCCCTCGACAGGGTCCAGCCCCAGCATTTT
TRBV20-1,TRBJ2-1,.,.,CSARLPASEQFF,TGCAGTGCTAGGCTCCCCGCGAGTGAGCAGTTCTTC
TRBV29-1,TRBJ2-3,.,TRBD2,CSVERTSGPADTQYF,TGCAGCGTTGAGCGGACTAGCGGGCCGGCAGATACGCAGTATTTT
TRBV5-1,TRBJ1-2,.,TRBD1,CASSLFAQQGAVYGYTF,TGCGCCAGCAGCTTATTTGCCCAACAGGGGGCCGTCTATGGCTACACCTTC
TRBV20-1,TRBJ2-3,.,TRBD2,CSARDSARLAGALSSTDTQYF,TGCAGTGCTAGAGATTCGGCTAGACTAGCGGGGGCCTTGTCTAGCACAGATACGCAGTATTTT
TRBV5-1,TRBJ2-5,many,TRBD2,CASSLETSGRAKTQYF,TGCGCCAGCAGCTTGGAGACTAGCGGGAGGGCCAAGACCCAGTACTTC
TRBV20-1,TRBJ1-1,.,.,CSARDSGRETEAFF,TGCAGTGCTAGAGATTCTGGCAGGGAAACTGAAGCTTTCTTT
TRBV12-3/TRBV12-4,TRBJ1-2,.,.,CASSLRGYYGYTF,TGTGCCAGCAGTTTACGTGGGTACTATGGCTACACCTTC
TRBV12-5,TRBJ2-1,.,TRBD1,CASGFEPGQGANEQFF,TGTGCTAGTGGCTTTGAACCGGGACAGGGGGCGAATGAACAGTTCTTC
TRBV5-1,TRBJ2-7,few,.,CASSFEASSYEQYF,TGCGCCAGCAGCTTTGAGGCCAGCTCCTACGAGCAGTACTTC
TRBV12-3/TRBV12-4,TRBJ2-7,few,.,CASTRGRVRGEQYF,TGTGCCAGCACCAGGGGCAGGGTAAGAGGCGAGCAGTACTTC
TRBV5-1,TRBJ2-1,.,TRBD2,CASSLAGLAGPGNKQFF,TGCGCCAGCAGCTTGGCTGGGCTAGCGGGCCCAGGGAATAAGCAGTTCTTC
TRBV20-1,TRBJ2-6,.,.,CSARGRPGANVLTF,TGCAGTGCTAGAGGGCGCCCTGGGGCCAACGTCCTGACTTTC
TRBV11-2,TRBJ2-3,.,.,CASSLDLGDTQYF,TGTGCCAGCAGCTTAGATCTGGGAGATACGCAGTATTTT
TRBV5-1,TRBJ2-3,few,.,CASSLMGMSTDTQYF,TGCGCCAGCAGCTTGATGGGGATGAGCACAGATACGCAGTATTTT
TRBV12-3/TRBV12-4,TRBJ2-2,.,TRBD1,CASSFPGQGARGELFF,TGTGCCAGCAGTTTCCCCGGACAGGGGGCTAGAGGGGAGCTGTTTTTT
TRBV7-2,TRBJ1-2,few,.,CASSPGGEDYGYTF,TGTGCCAGCAGCCCCGGTGGGGAGGACTATGGCTACACCTTC
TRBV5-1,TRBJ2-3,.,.,CASTDKRGTDTQYF,TGCGCCAGCACCGACAAGAGGGGCACAGATACGCAGTATTTT
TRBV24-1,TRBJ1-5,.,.,CATSGDQPQHF,TGTGCCACCAGTGGGGATCAGCCCCAGCATTTT
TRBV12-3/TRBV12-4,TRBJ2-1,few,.,CASSLGLSGYNEQFF,TGTGCCAGCAGTTTAGGCCTTTCCGGCTACAATGAGCAGTTCTTC
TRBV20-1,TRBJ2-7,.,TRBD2,CSALVVSGSYEQYF,TGCAGTGCGCTAGTTGTTAGCGGGAGCTACGAGCAGTACTTC
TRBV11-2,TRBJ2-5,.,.,CASSLLGGTETQYF,TGTGCCAGCAGCTTGCTGGGCGGGACGGAGACCCAGTACTTC
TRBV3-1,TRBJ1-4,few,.,CASSQGPGTNEKLFF,TGTGCCAGCAGCCAAGGACCAGGGACTAATGAAAAACTGTTTTTT
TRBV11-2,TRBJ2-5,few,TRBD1,CASRIQQGWFETQYF,TGTGCCAGCAGAATCCAACAGGGGTGGTTTGAGACCCAGTACTTC
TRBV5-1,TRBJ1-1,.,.,CASSAWRGVETEAFF,TGCGCCAGCAGCGCTTGGCGTGGCGTCGAGACTGAAGCTTTCTTT
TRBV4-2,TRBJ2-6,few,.,CASSQAPDTGANVLTF,TGTGCCAGCAGTCAAGCTCCAGACACAGGGGCCAACGTCCTGACTTTC
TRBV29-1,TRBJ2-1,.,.,CSGAGTGYNEQFF,TGCAGCGGCGCCGGGACCGGTTACAATGAGCAGTTCTTC
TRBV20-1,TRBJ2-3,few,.,CSASVAGTDTQYF,TGCAGTGCTAGTGTAGCCGGCACAGATACGCAGTATTTT
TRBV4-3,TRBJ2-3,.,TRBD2,CASSQGEGSGGLDTQYF,TGCGCCAGCAGCCAAGGAGAGGGTAGCGGGGGTTTAGATACGCAGTATTTT
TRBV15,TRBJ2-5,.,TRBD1,CATSRDTAGGETQYF,TGTGCCACCAGCAGAGATACCGCAGGGGGAGAGACCCAGTACTTC
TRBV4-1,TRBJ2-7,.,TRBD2,CASSQDPSGVSYEQYF,TGCGCCAGCAGCCAGGACCCTAGCGGGGTATCCTACGAGCAGTACTTC
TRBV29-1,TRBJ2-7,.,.,CSVGWRNEQYF,TGCAGCGTGGGCTGGAGAAATGAGCAGTACTTC
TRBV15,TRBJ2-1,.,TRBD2,CATSPGGSGRVRSYNEQFF,TGTGCCACCAGCCCCGGGGGGAGCGGGAGGGTTAGGTCCTACAATGAGCAGTTCTTC
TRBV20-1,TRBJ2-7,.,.,CSALGSYNEQYF,TGCAGTGCCTTGGGGTCTTACAATGAGCAGTACTTC
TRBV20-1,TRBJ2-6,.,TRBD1,CSARGTGGSGANVLTF,TGCAGTGCTAGAGGGACAGGGGGCTCTGGGGCCAACGTCCTGACTTTC
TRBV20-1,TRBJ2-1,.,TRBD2,CSAKGAGTSYNEQFF,TGCAGTGCAAAGGGAGCGGGAACCTCCTACAATGAGCAGTTCTTC
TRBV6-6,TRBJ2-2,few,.,CASSYEGDTGELFF,TGTGCCAGCAGTTACGAGGGGGACACCGGGGAGCTGTTTTTT
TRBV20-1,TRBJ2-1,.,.,CSAPLPGRSGKQFF,TGCAGTGCCCCCCTCCCGGGACGCTCGGGAAAGCAGTTCTTC
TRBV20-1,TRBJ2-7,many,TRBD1,CSAQGVQSYEQYF,TGCAGTGCCCAGGGGGTTCAGTCCTACGAGCAGTACTTC
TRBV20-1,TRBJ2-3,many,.,CSADTGEGTDTQYF,TGCAGTGCTGATACAGGGGAGGGGACAGATACGCAGTATTTT
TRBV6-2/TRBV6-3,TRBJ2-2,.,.,CASRPPASRNTGELFF,TGTGCCAGCAGACCCCCGGCTAGCAGGAACACCGGGGAGCTGTTTTTT
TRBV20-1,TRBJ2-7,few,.,CSAQGQLNEQYF,TGCAGTGCCCAAGGGCAGCTCAATGAGCAGTACTTC
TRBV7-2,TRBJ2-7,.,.,CASSWDSVSYEQYF,TGTGCCAGCAGCTGGGATAGCGTCTCCTACGAGCAGTACTTC
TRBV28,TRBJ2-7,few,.,CASRRDAPYEQYF,TGTGCCAGCAGACGGGACGCGCCCTACGAGCAGTACTTC
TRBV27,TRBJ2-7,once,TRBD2,CASGGSPPGEQYF,TGTGCCAGCGGCGGGAGTCCACCTGGCGAGCAGTACTTC
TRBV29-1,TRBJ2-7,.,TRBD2,CSVDGLAGVRYNEQYF,TGCAGCGTTGACGGACTAGCGGGAGTCAGATACAATGAGCAGTACTTC